Each of the 20 T cell receptor beta chains below was sequenced from the same sample in a study of blood T cells in healthy people across ages. A second PCR of roughly 7 to 11 cycles used a sample-barcoded 5' primer and a J-beta primer mix. TCRdb re-analysed the 5' RACE reads in MiXCR, keeping a single row per CDR3 protein. Among roughly 1,500,000 distinct CDR3 sequences, 42% were seen once, and the ten largest hold roughly 8.2%. The material sequenced was blood. Receptor source: a woman aged 18-35 years in good health.

The chain combines TRBV27 with TRBJ1-4, with D maybe TRBD1 (6 bases). CDR1 is MNHEY, CDR2 SMNVEV, per germline (reference sequence). The CDR3 totals 16 residues. Trimming stripped 6 bases from V and 6 bases from J, with 20 bases between. DNA for the CDR3: TGTGCCAGCAGACCTGAAACAGGGATCAGGCATGAAAAACTGTTTTTT. Translated, it gives CASRPETGIRHEKLFF.

CDR3 in amino acids: CASSNRGEGTDTQYF. DNA of the CDR3: TGTGCCAGCAGTAACAGGGGGGAGGGGACAGATACGCAGTATTTT. The gene calls are TRBV28 and TRBJ2-3, with D possibly being TRBD1 (8 bases). The CDR3 has 15 amino acids. V shed 5 bases and J shed 3 bases, with 15 bases lying between them. Germline V lookup: CDR1 MDHEN, CDR2 SYDVKM.

The chain uses TRBV20-1 and TRBJ2-1, with D perhaps matching TRBD2 (5 bases). The ends were cut back, 4 bases at V and 7 bases at J, with 14 bases in the middle. CDR3 size: 13 residues. Germline CDR1 DFQATT, CDR2 SNEGSKA (reference sequence). CDR3 protein: CSAKPLAENEQFF. CDR3 DNA sequence: TGCAGTGCTAAGCCCCTAGCAGAGAATGAGCAGTTCTTC.

The chain carries TRBV20-1 and TRBJ2-7, with D tentatively TRBD2 (6 bases). V was shortened by 0 bases and J by 6 bases, with 18 bases between the two germline ends. CDR1 DFQATT and CDR2 SNEGSKA come from the germline V gene (reference sequence). The CDR3 extends over 15 amino acids. The CDR3 bases are TGCAGTGCTAGAGACCTAGCGCCCCTACGGAGCGAGCAGTACTTC. It codes for CSARDLAPLRSEQYF.

This chain links TRBV12-3 or TRBV12-4 with TRBJ2-3; tentatively, D is TRBD1 or TRBD2 (5 bases each). V was cut by 11 bases and J by 0 bases, with 24 bases left in between. The CDR3 totals 17 residues. CDR3 bases: TGTGCCGGCACCCCAGGGACGCGCGCGGCAAGCACAGATACGCAGTATTTT. This gives the protein CAGTPGTRAASTDTQYF.

This chain joins TRBV11-2 and TRBJ2-1; 10 nucleotides match TRBD2. Trimming at V came to 3 bases and at J to 6 bases, leaving 8 bases not matched to a gene. Looked up from germline, CDR1 is SGHAT and CDR2 is FQNNGV. The CDR3 is made up of 16 amino acids. The CDR3 coding sequence is TGTGCCAGCAGCTTTTTAACTAGCGGGGCTTCCAATGAGCAGTTCTTC. It translates to CASSFLTSGASNEQFF.

The chain is built from TRBV20-1 and TRBJ2-1; 9 nucleotides line up with TRBD2. The germline V gene has CDR1 DFQATT and CDR2 SNEGSKA (reference sequence). The V and J ends lost 5 bases and 7 bases, in that order; junction bases with no gene match: 9. CDR3 length equals 14 residues. For the CDR3, the DNA is TGCAGTGCTGGCCAAAAGGGACTAGCAAATGAGCAGTTCTTC. Encoded protein: CSAGQKGLANEQFF.

This clonotype has only a few counts. V gene TRBV2 combines with J gene TRBJ2-1; tentatively, D is TRBD1 (5 bases). Trimming stripped 4 bases from V and 10 bases from J, with 8 bases between. The germline CDR1 and CDR2 sequences are SNHLY and FYNNEI. The CDR3 consists of 11 residues. Here the CDR3 reads CASSGTPEQFF. DNA of the CDR3: TGTGCCAGCAGTGGGACACCCGAGCAGTTCTTC.

This clonotype is a singleton in its sample. A much more abundant neighbour one base away suggests this may be a read error. The chain couples TRBV5-1 to TRBJ2-3, with 10 nucleotides matching TRBD2. Germline loops: CDR1 SGHRS, CDR2 YFSETQ. This CDR3 is 15 amino acids long. The CDR3 loop is CASSLAGGTTDTRYF. For the CDR3, the DNA is TGCGCCAGCAGCTTAGCGGGAGGGACCACAGATACGCGGTATTTT.

Only a few counts were recorded for this clonotype. The chain uses TRBV5-6 and TRBJ1-1; D is perhaps TRBD1 (5 bases). CDR3 size: 15 residues. Trimming took off 4 bases at V and 0 bases at J, with 13 bases between the two ends. CDR1 is SGHDT, CDR2 YYEEEE, per germline. The CDR3 DNA follows: TGTGCCAGCAGCCACGAGGGACGGATGAACACTGAAGCTTTCTTT. It specifies CASSHEGRMNTEAFF.

This sequence joins TRBV4-1 and TRBJ1-6; unclear D gene. The CDR3 has 15 amino acids. CDR1 and CDR2 from the germline V gene are MGHRA and YSYEKL. Trimming removed 1 base at V and 7 bases at J, with 11 bases between. CDR3 sequence: CASSQAANQNSPLHF. In DNA, the CDR3 is TGCGCCAGCAGCCAAGCTGCCAATCAGAATTCACCCCTCCACTTT.

V and J are TRBV3-1 and TRBJ1-3; the D is unclear. Germline CDR1 LGHDT, CDR2 YNNKEL (reference sequence). The CDR3 runs to 14 residues. V dropped 4 bases and J dropped 2 bases, with 9 bases sitting between them. The CDR3 region has the DNA TGTGCCAGCAGCCTAGGGTCGGCTGGAAACACCATATATTTT. It codes for CASSLGSAGNTIYF.

The chain joins TRBV5-4 to TRBJ2-3; 11 bases line up with TRBD2. Germline V gene sequence: CDR1 SGHNT, CDR2 YYREEE (reference sequence). The CDR3 extends over 17 amino acids. With V trimmed by 5 bases and J by 1 base, 9 bases remained unmatched. CDR3 residues: CASSLGTSGYGTDTQYF. CDR3 coding DNA: TGTGCCAGCAGTCTCGGGACTAGCGGCTATGGCACAGATACGCAGTATTTT. The whole variable domain, filled in from reference TRBV5-4 and TRBJ2-3, reads ETGVTQSPTHLIKTRGQQVTLRCSSQSGHNTVSWYQQALGQGPQFIFQYYREEENGRGNFPPRFSGLQFPNYSSELNVNALELDDSALYLCASSLGTSGYGTDTQYFGPGTRLTVL.

This clonotype showed up just a few times. CDR3 protein: CASSLQAYSNQPQHF. For the CDR3, the DNA is TGTGCCAGCAGTTTACAGGCTTATAGCAATCAGCCCCAGCATTTT. V gene TRBV27 combines with J gene TRBJ1-5, with D unclear. From germline, CDR1 is MNHEY and CDR2 SMNVEV (reference sequence). This CDR3 spans 15 amino acids. V was shortened by 2 bases and J by 0 bases, with 8 bases between the two germline ends.

This clonotype was observed a handful of times. This rearrangement joins TRBV20-1 to TRBJ1-1; D is uncertain. CDR3 length: 11 residues. Trimming cost V 6 bases and J 1 base, with 6 bases left between them. CDR1 is DFQATT, CDR2 SNEGSKA, per germline (reference sequence). This chain's CDR3 is CSALQNTEAFF. In DNA, the CDR3 is TGCAGTGCCTTACAGAACACTGAAGCTTTCTTT.

This clonotype was observed a few times. The V call is TRBV4-1, the J call TRBJ1-2; no reliable D call. CDR3 length equals 13 residues. Germline CDR1 reads MGHRA; CDR2 reads YSYEKL. V was trimmed by 1 base and J by 3 bases, leaving 6 bases between them. The DNA of the CDR3 is TGCGCCAGCAGCCAAGTGGAGGACTATGGCTACACCTTC. This gives the protein CASSQVEDYGYTF.

This clonotype showed up many times. The chain couples TRBV20-1 to TRBJ2-3; 9 nucleotides line up with TRBD1. Germline trimming cut 5 bases from V and 8 bases from J; bases unmatched to any gene: 14. This CDR3 has 15 amino acids. CDR1 is DFQATT, CDR2 SNEGSKA, per germline (reference sequence). The CDR3 loop reads CSAPPEDRGGGTQYF. Written as DNA, the CDR3 is TGCAGTGCTCCTCCGGAGGACAGGGGCGGAGGTACGCAGTATTTT.

The chain joins TRBV7-2 to TRBJ2-1, with 9 bases fitting TRBD1. The end of the DNA aligns better with TRBJ2-7, so the J call may be wrong. The CDR3 has 15 amino acids. CDR1 SGHTA and CDR2 FQGNSA come from the germline V gene. CDR3 region: CASSSTGGPYNEQYF. As DNA, the CDR3 is TGTGCCAGCAGCTCTACAGGGGGCCCCTACAATGAGCAGTACTTC.

This chain uses TRBV5-1 with TRBJ2-5, with no clear D. CDR3 length: 11 residues. Per the germline V gene, CDR1 is SGHRS and CDR2 is YFSETQ. With 7 bases removed from V and 5 bases from J, the gap between germline ends came to 9 bases. The DNA of the CDR3 is TGCGCCAGCCGAGCTTTGGAGACCCAGTACTTC. This gives the protein CASRALETQYF.

The gene calls are TRBV3-1 and TRBJ2-2; TRBD2 matches at 14 bases. CDR3 size: 18 residues. V was pared by 1 base and J by 2 bases, with 3 bases of the junction left unmatched. CDR1 LGHDT and CDR2 YNNKEL come from the germline V gene (reference sequence). CDR3 DNA: TGTGCCAGCAGCCAAGGACTAGCGGGAGGGTCAAACACCGGGGAGCTGTTTTTT. Its translation is CASSQGLAGGSNTGELFF.